This T cell receptor beta chain emerged from a study of cytotoxic CD8 clonotypes in ibrutinib-treated CLL. As concerns this clone: Antigen specificity is unknown.

Cryopreserved PBMCs supplied about 2 micrograms of genomic DNA for TCR beta libraries. Study results and caveats: Elevated clonality accompanied ibrutinib response, with a return toward baseline values at progression.

Sequencing was performed with immunoSEQ multiplex PCR; in TCRdb, only in-frame clones are kept and a portion is missing. The sample has 150,000 to 250,000 clones; over 60% are singletons. CDR3 size: 15 residues. V was shortened by 6 bases and J by 2 bases, with 15 bases between the two germline ends. CDR1 is ENHRY, CDR2 SYGVKD, per germline. Sequenced material: PBMCs, taken after 24 months of ibrutinib treatment. The rearrangement joins TRBV10-3 to TRBJ2-3; D is perhaps TRBD2 (6 bases). This TCR was recovered from a human donor with chronic lymphocytic leukemia. The CDR3 loop reads CAIRETSSSTDTQYF. CDR3 in DNA: TGTGCCATCAGGGAGACTAGTAGCTCCACAGATACGCAGTATTTT.